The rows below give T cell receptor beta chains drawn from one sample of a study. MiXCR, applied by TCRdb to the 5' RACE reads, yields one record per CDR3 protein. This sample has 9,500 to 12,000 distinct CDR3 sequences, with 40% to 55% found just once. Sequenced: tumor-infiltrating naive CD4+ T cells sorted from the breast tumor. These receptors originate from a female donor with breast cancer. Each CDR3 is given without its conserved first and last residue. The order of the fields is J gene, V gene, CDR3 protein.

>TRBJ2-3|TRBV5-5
ASSMQPYATDTQY
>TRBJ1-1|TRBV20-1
SALSDGETTVAF
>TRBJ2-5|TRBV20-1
SARGGLGGQETQY
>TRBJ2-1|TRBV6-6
ASSEFEEQF
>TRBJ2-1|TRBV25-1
ASSDQEKF
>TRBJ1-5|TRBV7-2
ASSLVSGHSNQPQH
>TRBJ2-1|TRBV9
ASSPRGQGAYNVQF
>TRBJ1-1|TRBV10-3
AISLQDYTEAF
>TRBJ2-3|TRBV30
AHYRRGDTQY
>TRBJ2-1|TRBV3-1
ASSLTADPNEQF
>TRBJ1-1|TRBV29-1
SAGQDEAF
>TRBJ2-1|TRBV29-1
SVAAGSGAYNEQF
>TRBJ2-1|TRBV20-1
SAIVAGKDEQF
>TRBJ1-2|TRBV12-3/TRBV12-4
ASSLDLGAYYGYT
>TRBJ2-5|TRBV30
AWSENRKTQY
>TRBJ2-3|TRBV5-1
ASSLVGDTQY
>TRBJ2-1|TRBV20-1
SARDLLAGVHNEQF
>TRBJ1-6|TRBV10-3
AIGSGDSPLH
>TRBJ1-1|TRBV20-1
SARRSNTEAF
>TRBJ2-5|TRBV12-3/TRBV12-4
ASSLDFSQGEETQY
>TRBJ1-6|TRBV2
ASSEIQGTSSPLH